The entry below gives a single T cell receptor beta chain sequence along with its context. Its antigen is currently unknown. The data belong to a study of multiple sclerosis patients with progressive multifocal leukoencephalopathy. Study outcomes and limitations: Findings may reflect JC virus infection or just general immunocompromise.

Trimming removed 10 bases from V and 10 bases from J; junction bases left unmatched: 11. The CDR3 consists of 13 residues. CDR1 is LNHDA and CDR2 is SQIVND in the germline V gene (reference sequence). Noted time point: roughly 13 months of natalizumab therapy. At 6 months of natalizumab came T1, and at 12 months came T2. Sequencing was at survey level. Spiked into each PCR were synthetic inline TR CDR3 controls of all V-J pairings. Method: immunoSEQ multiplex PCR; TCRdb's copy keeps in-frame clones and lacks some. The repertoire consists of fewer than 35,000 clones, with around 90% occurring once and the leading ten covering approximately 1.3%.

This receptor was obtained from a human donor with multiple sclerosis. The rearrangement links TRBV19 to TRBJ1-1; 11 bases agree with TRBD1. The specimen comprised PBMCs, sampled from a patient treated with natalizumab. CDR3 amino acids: CATQGDRGSAAFF. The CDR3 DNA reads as TGTGCCACCCAGGGGGACAGGGGGTCCGCAGCTTTCTTT.